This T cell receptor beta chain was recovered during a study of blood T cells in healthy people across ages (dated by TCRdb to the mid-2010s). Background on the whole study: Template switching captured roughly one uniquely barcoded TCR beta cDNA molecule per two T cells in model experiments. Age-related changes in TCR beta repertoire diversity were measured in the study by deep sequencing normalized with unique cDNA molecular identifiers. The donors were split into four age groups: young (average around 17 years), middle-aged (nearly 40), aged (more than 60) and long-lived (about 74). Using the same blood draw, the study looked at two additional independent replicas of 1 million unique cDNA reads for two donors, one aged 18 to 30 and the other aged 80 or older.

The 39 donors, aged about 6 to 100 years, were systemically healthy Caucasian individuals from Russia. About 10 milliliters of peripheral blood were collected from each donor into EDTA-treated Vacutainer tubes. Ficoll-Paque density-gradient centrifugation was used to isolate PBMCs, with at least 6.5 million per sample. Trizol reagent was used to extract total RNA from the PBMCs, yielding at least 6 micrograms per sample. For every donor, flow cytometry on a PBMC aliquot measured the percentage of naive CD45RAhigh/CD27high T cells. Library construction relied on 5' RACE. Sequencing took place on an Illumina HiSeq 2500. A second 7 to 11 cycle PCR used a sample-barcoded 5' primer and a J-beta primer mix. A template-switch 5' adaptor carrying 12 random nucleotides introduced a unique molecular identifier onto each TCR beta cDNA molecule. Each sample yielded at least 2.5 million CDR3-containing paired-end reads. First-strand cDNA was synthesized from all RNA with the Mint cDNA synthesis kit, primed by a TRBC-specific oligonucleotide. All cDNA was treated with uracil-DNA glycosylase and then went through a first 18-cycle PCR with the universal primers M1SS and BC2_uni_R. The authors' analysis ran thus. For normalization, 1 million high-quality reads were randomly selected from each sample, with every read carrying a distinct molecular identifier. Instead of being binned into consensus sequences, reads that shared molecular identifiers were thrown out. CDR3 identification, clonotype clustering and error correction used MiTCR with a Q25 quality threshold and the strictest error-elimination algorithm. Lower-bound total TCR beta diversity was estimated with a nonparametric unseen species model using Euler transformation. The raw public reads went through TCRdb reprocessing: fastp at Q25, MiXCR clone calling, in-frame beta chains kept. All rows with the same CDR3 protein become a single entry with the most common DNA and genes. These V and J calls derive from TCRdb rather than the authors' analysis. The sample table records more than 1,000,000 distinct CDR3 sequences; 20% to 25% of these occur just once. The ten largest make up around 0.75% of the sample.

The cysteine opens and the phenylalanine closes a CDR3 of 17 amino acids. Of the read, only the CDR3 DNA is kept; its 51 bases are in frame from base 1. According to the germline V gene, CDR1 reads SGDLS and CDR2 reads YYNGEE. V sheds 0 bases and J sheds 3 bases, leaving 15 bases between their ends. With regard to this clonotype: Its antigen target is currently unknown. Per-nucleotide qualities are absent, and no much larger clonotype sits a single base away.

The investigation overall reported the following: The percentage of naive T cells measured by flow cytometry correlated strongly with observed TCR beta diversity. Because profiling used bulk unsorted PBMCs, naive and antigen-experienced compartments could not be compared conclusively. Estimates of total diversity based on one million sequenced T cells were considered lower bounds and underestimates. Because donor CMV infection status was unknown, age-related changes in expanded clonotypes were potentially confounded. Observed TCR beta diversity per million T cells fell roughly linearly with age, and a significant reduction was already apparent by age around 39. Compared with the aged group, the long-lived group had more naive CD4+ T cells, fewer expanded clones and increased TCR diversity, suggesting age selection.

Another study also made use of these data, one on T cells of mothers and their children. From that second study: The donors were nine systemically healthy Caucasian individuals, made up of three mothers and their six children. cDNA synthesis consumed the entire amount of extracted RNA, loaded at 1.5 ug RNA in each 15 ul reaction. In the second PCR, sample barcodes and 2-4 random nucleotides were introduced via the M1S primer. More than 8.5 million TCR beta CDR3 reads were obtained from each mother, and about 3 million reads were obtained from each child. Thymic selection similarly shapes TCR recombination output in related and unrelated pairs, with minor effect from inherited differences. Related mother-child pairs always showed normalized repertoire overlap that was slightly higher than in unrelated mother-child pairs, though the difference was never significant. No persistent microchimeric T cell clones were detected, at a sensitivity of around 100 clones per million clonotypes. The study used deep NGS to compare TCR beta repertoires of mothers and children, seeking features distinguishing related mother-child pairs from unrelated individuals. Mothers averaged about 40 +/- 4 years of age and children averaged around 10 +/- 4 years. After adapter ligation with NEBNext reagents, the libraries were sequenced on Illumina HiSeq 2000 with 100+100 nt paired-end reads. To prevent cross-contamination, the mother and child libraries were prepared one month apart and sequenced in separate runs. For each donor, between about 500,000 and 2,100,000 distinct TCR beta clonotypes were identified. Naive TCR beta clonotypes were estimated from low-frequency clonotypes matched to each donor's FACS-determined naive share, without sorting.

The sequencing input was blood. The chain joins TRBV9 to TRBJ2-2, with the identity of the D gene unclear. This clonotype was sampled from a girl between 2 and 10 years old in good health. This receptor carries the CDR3 CASSVVPKHGDTGELFF. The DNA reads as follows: TGTGCCAGCAGCGTAGTACCGAAACATGGGGACACCGGGGAGCTGTTTTTT.